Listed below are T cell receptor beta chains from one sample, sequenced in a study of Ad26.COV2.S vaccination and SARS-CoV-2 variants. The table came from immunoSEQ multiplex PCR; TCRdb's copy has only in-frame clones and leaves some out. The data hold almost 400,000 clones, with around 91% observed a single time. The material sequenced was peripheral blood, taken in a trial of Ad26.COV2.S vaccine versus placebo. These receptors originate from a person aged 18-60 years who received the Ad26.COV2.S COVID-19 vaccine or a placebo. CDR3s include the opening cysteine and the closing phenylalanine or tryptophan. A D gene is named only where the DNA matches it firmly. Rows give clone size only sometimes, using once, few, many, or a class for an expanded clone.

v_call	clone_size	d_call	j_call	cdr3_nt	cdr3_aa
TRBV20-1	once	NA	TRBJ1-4	TGCAGTGCTCCTAAGGATGAAAAACTGTTTTTT	CSAPKDEKLFF
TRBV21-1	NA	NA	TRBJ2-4	TGTGCCAGCAGCAAGGCATATACAGGGAGGGCTACCTTAGCCAAAAACATTCAGTACTTC	CASSKAYTGRATLAKNIQYF
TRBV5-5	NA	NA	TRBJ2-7	TGTGCCAGCAGCTTGGGCCCCCCCTCCGAGGAGCAGTACTTC	CASSLGPPSEEQYF
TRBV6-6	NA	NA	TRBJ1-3	TGTGCCAGCAGTTACTCGGCGACAGCTGGAAACACCATATATTTT	CASSYSATAGNTIYF
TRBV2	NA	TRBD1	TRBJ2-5	TGTGCCAGCGAGACAGGGAGAGAGACCCAGTACTTC	CASETGRETQYF
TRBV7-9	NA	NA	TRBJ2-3	TGTGCCAGCAGCTTCGACACGGAGCGGGATACGCAGTATTTT	CASSFDTERDTQYF
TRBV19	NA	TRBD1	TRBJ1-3	TGTGCCACCGGCGACAGGGCTGGAAACACCATATATTTT	CATGDRAGNTIYF
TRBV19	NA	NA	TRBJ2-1	TGTGCCAGTAGTCAGTCTAGAATGAGTGAGCAGTTCTTC	CASSQSRMSEQFF
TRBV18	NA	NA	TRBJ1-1	TGTGCCAGCTCACTAACGGAAAAGGAGGGAGCTTTCTTT	CASSLTEKEGAFF
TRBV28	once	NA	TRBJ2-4	TGTGCCAGCAGTCAATATGGCAAAAACATTCAGTACTTC	CASSQYGKNIQYF
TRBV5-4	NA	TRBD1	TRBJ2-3	TGTGCCAGCAGTCCCCACGCCGGACAGGGGAGCCCAGATACGCAGTATTTT	CASSPHAGQGSPDTQYF
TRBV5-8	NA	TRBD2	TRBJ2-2	TGTGCCAGCAGCTTGGACGGGCTAGCGGGAGGACGAGGCGGGGAGCTGTTTTTT	CASSLDGLAGGRGGELFF
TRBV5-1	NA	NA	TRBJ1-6	TGCGCCAGCAGCTTGTTGCAGGGAGGAAATTCACCCCTCCACTTT	CASSLLQGGNSPLHF
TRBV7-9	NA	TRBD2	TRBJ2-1	TGTGCCAGCAGCCCTCGTAGGCTAGCGGGAGAGGGTGAGCAGTTCTTC	CASSPRRLAGEGEQFF
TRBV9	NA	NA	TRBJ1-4	TGTGCCAGCAGCGCCTCCCAGGGAGGTGAAAAACTGTTTTTT	CASSASQGGEKLFF
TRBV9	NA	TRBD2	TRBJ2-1	TGTGCCAGCAGCGTAGGGGGCGGGAGGGTCAATGAGCAGTTCTTC	CASSVGGGRVNEQFF
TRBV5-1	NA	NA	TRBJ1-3	TGCGCCAGCAGTAAGGATTACTCTGGAAACACCATATATTTT	CASSKDYSGNTIYF
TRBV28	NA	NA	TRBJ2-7	TGTGCCAGCAGTTTTGAGCGGAGATTGGGGTACGAGCAGTACTTC	CASSFERRLGYEQYF
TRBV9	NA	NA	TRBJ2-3	TGTGCCAGCAGCGTAGGGTCTACCTCACAACACACAGATACGCAGTATTTT	CASSVGSTSQHTDTQYF
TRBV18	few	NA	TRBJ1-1	TGTGCCAGCTCACCTATCGACGGGGAGGTGAACACTGAAGCTTTCTTT	CASSPIDGEVNTEAFF
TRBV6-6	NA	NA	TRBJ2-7	TGTGCCAGCACCCCGGGTCCCTACGAGCAGTACTTC	CASTPGPYEQYF
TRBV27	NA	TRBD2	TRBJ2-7	TGTGCCAGCAGTTTACCTGGACTAGCGGGAATATTCAGCGAGCAGTACTTC	CASSLPGLAGIFSEQYF
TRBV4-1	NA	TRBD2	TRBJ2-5	TGCGCCAGCAGCCAATTACCGGGACTAGCGGGATTCCAAGAGACCCAGTACTTC	CASSQLPGLAGFQETQYF
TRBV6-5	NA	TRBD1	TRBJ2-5	TGTGCCAGCAGGATGGGACAGGGGAGGGAGACCCAGTACTTC	CASRMGQGRETQYF
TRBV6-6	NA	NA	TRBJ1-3	TGTGCCAGCAGTAACCCCGCGGGACTGGGAAACACCATATATTTT	CASSNPAGLGNTIYF
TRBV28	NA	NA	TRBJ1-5	TGTGCCAGCAGTTCCCTAGGGGGGGGCTGGTACGACGTTGGCAATCAGCCCCAGCATTTT	CASSSLGGGWYDVGNQPQHF
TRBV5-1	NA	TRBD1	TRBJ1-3	TGCGCCAGCAGCCCTGGACAGGTGGATCGAAACACCATATATTTT	CASSPGQVDRNTIYF
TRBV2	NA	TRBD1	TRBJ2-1	TGTGCCAGCACTACACAGGGGGCAAGTGAGCAGTTCTTC	CASTTQGASEQFF
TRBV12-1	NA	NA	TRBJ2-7	TGTGCCAGCAAACCGGGACGCTCCTACGAGCAGTACTTC	CASKPGRSYEQYF
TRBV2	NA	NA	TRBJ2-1	TGTGCGTCTGCACAAACGTTATACAATGAGCAGTTCTTC	CASAQTLYNEQFF
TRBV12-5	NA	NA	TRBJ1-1	TGTGCTAGTGGTTTGAGCAGAATTGCTGAAGCTTTCTTT	CASGLSRIAEAFF
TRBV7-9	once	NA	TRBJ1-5	TGTGCCAGCAGCTTGGGCAATGGAGGCAATCAGCCCCAGCATTTT	CASSLGNGGNQPQHF
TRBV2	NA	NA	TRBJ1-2	TGTGCCAGCAAGGACATAGGGCGCTATGGCTACACCTTC	CASKDIGRYGYTF
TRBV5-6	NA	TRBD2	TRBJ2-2	TGTGCCAGCACCCTCGGGAGGGTCACCGGGGAGCTGTTTTTT	CASTLGRVTGELFF
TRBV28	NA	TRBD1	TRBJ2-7	TGTGCCAGCAGTTCTAGGGGGCGCTTGCCATACGAGCAGTACTTC	CASSSRGRLPYEQYF
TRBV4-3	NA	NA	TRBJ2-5	TGCGCCAGCAGCCAAGTCATCCAGCGGCAAGAGACCCAGTACTTC	CASSQVIQRQETQYF
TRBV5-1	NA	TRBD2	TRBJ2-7	TGCGCCAGCAGCTTGGCGGGGGGGACCTACGAGCAGTACTTC	CASSLAGGTYEQYF
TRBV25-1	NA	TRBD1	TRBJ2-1	TGTGCCAGCACGCCCCCGGGACAGGTTTACAATGAGCAGTTCTTC	CASTPPGQVYNEQFF
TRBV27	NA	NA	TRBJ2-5	TGTGCCAGCAGTCCAGAGCGAGGTGGGAAGACCCAGTACTTC	CASSPERGGKTQYF
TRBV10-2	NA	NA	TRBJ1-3	TGCGCCAGCAGACTCGGGCGGGCGACGGGAAACACCATATATTTT	CASRLGRATGNTIYF
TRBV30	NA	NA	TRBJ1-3	TGTGCCTGGGACTGGGGCTCTGGAAACACCATATATTTT	CAWDWGSGNTIYF
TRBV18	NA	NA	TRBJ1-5	TGTGCCAGCTCACCACGGGGAGGGGGTGGCAATCAGCCCCAGCATTTT	CASSPRGGGGNQPQHF
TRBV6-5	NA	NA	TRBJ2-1	TGTGCCAGCACGGCGTTTAGGGGTGGTGAGCAGTTCTTC	CASTAFRGGEQFF
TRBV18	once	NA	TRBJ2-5	TGTGCCAGCTCACCACCAGAAGAGACCCAGTACTTC	CASSPPEETQYF
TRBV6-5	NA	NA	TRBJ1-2	TGTGCCAGCATGCGCCACTATGGCTACACCTTC	CASMRHYGYTF
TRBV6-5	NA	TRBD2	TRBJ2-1	TGTGCCAGCCGCAAAGCGGGAGGTGGTGAGCAGTTCTTC	CASRKAGGGEQFF
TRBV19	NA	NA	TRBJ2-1	TGTGCCAGTACCCCCTTAGTAGGGTCTGAGCAGTTCTTC	CASTPLVGSEQFF
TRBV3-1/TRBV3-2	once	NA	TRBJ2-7	TGTGCCAGCAGCACGGGGGACCCACGGCCCTACGAGCAGTACTTC	CASSTGDPRPYEQYF
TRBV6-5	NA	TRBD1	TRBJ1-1	TGTGCCAGCAGGGGGGACAGGAACATGAACACTGAAGCTTTCTTT	CASRGDRNMNTEAFF
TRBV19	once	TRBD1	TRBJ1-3	TGTGCCAGTAGTATGGACAGGGGGCTGAGAGGAAACACCATATATTTT	CASSMDRGLRGNTIYF
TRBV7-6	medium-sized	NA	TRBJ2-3	TGTGCCAGCAGCTTAGCAGGTCTTAGTACAGATACGCAGTATTTT	CASSLAGLSTDTQYF
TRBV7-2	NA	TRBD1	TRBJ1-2	TGTGCCAGCAGCCAGGGGGGGACAGGCTATGGCTACACCTTC	CASSQGGTGYGYTF
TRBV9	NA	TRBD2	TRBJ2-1	TGTGCCAGCAGCGTAGGGGCTAGCGGGGCTAATGAGCAGTTCTTC	CASSVGASGANEQFF
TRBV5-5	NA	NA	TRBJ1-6	TGTGCCAGCAGCTTGGGGGGGATCGGTTCACCCCTCCACTTT	CASSLGGIGSPLHF
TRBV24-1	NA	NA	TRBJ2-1	TGTGCCACCAGTGATCCTACCCGACCGGGACTCTCCTACAATGAGCAGTTCTTC	CATSDPTRPGLSYNEQFF
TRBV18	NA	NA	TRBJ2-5	TGTGCCAGCTCACCACAAACGGGGACGGAGACCCAGTACTTC	CASSPQTGTETQYF
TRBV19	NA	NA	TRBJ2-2	TGTGCCAGTAGTCGAAATCAGGGGACCGGGGAGCTGTTTTTT	CASSRNQGTGELFF
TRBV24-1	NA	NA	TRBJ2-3	TGTGCCACCAGTGATCCAGCTAGGAAGCAGTATTTT	CATSDPARKQYF
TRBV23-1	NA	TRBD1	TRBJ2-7	TGCGCCAGCAGTCGTGGGACAGGGTACCCCTACGAGCAGTACTTC	CASSRGTGYPYEQYF